A selection of T cell receptor beta chains follows, all from one sample in a study of post-analysis software for immune sequencing data. From the PCR reads, TCRdb called clonotypes with MiXCR, one entry per CDR3 protein. The sample has hundreds of thousands of distinct CDR3 sequences, 44% seen once. Sequenced: blood. Source of these receptors: a girl aged 5 to 17 with multiple sclerosis. The CDR3 runs from the conserved cysteine through the conserved F or W. Each record gives: D gene, V gene, J gene, clone size, CDR3 DNA, CDR3 protein. D genes are given only for firm matches. Some rows have no size entry. The others give once, few or many, or a class for an expanded clone.

>TRBD1|TRBV20-1|TRBJ1-2|NA
TGCAGTGCTAGAGAGACCGGGACAGCTAACTATGGCTACACCTTC
CSARETGTANYGYTF
>TRBD1|TRBV28|TRBJ1-2|NA
TGTGCCAGCAGCCCAACCGGGACAGCCCCGGGTAATAGCTACACCTTC
CASSPTGTAPGNSYTF
>NA|TRBV18|TRBJ2-5|NA
TGTGCCAGCTCACCACGGCCGGGTCAAGAGACCCAGTACTTC
CASSPRPGQETQYF
>TRBD1|TRBV5-1|TRBJ1-2|few
TGCGCCAGCAGCGCTTCAGGGGGCGCACTCTATGGCTACACCTTC
CASSASGGALYGYTF
>TRBD2|TRBV24-1|TRBJ2-1|few
TGTGCCACCAGTGATAACGGGCTAGCGGGCGTCTACAATGAGCAGTTCTTC
CATSDNGLAGVYNEQFF
>TRBD2|TRBV20-1|TRBJ2-1|NA
TGCAGTGCTTCTAGCGGGAGCAGCAATGAGCAGTTCTTC
CSASSGSSNEQFF
>NA|TRBV12-3/TRBV12-4|TRBJ2-7|NA
TGTGCCAGCAGTTTAAGCGTCAGGGCGAGCTCCTACGAGCAGTACTTC
CASSLSVRASSYEQYF
>NA|TRBV7-2|TRBJ2-7|few
TGTGCCAGCAGCGTCGGGACCGTCTACGAGCAGTACTTC
CASSVGTVYEQYF
>NA|TRBV5-1|TRBJ2-3|NA
TGCGCCAGCAGCTTGGACCCAGATACGCAGTATTTT
CASSLDPDTQYF
>NA|TRBV7-8|TRBJ2-1|NA
TGTGCCAGCAGCATCGATCTGTCACGCTACAATGAGCAGTTCTTC
CASSIDLSRYNEQFF
>NA|TRBV7-8|TRBJ2-1|once
TGTGCCAGCAGCTTTTTGGAGAGCTCCTACAATGAGCAGTTCTTC
CASSFLESSYNEQFF